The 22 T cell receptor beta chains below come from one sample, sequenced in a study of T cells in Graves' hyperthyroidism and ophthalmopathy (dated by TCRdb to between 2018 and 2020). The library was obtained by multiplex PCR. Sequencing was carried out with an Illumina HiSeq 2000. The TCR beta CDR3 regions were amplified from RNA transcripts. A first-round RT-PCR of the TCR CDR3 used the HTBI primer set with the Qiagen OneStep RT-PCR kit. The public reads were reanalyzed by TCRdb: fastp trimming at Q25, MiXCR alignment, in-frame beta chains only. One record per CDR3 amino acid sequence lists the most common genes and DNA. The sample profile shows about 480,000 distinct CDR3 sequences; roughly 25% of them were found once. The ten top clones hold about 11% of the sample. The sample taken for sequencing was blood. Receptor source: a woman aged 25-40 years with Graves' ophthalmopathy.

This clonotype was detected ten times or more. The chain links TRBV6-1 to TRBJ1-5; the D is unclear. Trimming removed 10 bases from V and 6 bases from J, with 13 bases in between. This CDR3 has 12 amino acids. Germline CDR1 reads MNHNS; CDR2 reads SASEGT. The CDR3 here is CATWSQGQPQHF. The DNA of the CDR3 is TGTGCCACTTGGTCCCAAGGTCAGCCCCAGCATTTT.

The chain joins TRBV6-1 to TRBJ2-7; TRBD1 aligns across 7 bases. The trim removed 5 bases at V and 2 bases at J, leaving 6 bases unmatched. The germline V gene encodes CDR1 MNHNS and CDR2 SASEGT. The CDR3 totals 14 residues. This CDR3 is CASSPDRRAYEQYF. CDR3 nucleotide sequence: TGTGCCAGCAGTCCGGACAGGAGAGCCTACGAGCAGTACTTC.

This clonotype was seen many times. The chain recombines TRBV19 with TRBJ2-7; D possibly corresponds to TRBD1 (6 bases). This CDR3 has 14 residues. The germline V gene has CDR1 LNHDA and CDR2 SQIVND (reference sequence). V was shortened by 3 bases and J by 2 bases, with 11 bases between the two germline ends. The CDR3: CASSIGTQTYEQYF. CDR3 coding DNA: TGTGCCAGTAGTATCGGGACACAAACCTACGAGCAGTACTTC. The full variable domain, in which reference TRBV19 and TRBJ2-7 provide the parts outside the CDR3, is DGGITQSPKYLFRKEGQNVTLSCEQNLNHDAMYWYRQDPGQGLRLIYYSQIVNDFQKGDIAEGYSVSREKKESFPLTVTSAQKNPTAFYLCASSIGTQTYEQYFGPGTRLTVT.

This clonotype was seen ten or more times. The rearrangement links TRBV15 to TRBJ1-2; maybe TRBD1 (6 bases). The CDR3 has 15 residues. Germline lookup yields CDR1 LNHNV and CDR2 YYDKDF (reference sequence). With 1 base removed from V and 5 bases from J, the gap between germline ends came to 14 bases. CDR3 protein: CATSRATGSTYGYTF. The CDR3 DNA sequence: TGTGCCACCAGCAGAGCTACAGGGTCGACGTATGGCTACACCTTC. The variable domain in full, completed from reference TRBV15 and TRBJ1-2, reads DAMVIQNPRYQVTQFGKPVTLSCSQTLNHNVMYWYQQKSSQAPKLLFHYYDKDFNNEADTPDNFQSRRPNTSFCFLDIRSPGLGDTAMYLCATSRATGSTYGYTFGSGTRLTVV.

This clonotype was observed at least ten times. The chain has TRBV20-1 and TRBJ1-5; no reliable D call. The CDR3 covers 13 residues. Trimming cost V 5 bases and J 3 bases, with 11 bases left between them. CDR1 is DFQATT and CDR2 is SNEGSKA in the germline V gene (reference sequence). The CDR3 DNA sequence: TGCAGTGCTCCGGCAGGAACCAATCAGCCCCAGCATTTT. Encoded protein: CSAPAGTNQPQHF.

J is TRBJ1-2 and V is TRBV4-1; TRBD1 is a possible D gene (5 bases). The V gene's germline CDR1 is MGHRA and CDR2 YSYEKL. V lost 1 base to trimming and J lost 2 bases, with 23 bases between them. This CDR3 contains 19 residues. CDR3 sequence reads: CASSQGRRLSGTDNYGYTF. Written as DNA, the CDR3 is TGCGCCAGCAGCCAAGGAAGAAGGTTGTCCGGGACGGACAACTATGGCTACACCTTC.

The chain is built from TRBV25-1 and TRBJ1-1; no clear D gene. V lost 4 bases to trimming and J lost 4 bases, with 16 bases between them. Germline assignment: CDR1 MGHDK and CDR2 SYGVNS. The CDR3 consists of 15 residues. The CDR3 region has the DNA TGTGCCAGCAGTGTACCCGGGCGCCAAAGCACTGAAGCTTTCTTT. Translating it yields CASSVPGRQSTEAFF.

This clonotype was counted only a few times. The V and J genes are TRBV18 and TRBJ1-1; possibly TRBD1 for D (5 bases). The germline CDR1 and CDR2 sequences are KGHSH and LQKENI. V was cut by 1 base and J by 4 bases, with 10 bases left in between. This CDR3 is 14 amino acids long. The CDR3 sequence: CASSPLGQITEAFF. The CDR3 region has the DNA TGTGCCAGCTCACCACTGGGGCAGATCACTGAAGCTTTCTTT. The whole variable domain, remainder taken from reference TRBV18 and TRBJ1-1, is NAGVMQNPRHLVRRRGQEARLRCSPMKGHSHVYWYRQLPEEGLKFMVYLQKENIIDESGMPKERFSAEFPKEGPSILRIQQVVRGDSAAYFCASSPLGQITEAFFGQGTRLTVV.

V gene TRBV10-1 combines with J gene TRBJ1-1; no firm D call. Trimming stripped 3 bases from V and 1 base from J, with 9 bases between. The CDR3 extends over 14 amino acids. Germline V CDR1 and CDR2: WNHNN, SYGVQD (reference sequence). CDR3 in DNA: TGCGCCAGCAGTGACGGACGTAAGAACACTGAAGCTTTCTTT. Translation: CASSDGRKNTEAFF.

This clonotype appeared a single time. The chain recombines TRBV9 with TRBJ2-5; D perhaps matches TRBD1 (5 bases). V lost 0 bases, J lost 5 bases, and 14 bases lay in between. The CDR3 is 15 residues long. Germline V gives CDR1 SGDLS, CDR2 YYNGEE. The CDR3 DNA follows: TGTGCCAGCAGCGTAGGAGTGCAGGGAAGTGAGACCCAGTACTTC. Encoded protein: CASSVGVQGSETQYF.

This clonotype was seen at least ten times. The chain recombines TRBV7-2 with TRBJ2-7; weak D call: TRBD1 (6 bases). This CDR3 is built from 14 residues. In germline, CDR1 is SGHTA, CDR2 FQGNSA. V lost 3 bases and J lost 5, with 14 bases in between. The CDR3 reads CASSFPDSGDEQYF. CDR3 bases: TGTGCCAGCAGCTTCCCGGACAGCGGAGACGAGCAGTACTTC.

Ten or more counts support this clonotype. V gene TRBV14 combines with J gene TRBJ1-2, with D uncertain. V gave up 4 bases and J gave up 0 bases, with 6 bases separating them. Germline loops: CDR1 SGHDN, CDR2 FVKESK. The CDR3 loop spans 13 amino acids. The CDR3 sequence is CASSPMANYGYTF. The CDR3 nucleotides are TGTGCCAGCAGCCCTATGGCTAACTATGGCTACACCTTC.

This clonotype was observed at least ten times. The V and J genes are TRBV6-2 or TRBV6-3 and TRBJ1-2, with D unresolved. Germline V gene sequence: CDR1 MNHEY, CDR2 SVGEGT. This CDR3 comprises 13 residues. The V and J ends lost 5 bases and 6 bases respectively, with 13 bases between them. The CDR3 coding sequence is TGTGCCAGCAGTCAGACCGGGCTCGATGGCTACACCTTC. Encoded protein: CASSQTGLDGYTF.

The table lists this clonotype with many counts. The DNA of the CDR3 is TGTGCCACCCAGGGACAGTCTAACTATGGCTACACCTTC. It translates to CATQGQSNYGYTF. This sequence joins TRBV24-1 and TRBJ1-2; 7 nucleotides match TRBD1. J gave up 0 bases and V 9 bases, and 3 bases lay outside the gene matches. CDR1 is KGHDR, CDR2 SFDVKD, per germline. The CDR3 consists of 13 residues.

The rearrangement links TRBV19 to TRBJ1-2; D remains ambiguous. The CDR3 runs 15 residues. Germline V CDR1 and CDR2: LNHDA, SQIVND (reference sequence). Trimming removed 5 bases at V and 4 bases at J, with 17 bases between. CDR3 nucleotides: TGTGCCAGTAGTCCCCTAGCGCCCGGAGGCTATGGCTACACCTTC. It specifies CASSPLAPGGYGYTF.

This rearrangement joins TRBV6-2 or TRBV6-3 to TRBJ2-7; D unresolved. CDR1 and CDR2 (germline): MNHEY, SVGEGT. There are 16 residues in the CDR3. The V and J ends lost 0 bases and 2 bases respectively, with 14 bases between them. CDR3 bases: TGTGCCAGCAGTTACTCGGCAGCACACATCACCTACGAGCAGTACTTC. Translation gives CASSYSAAHITYEQYF.

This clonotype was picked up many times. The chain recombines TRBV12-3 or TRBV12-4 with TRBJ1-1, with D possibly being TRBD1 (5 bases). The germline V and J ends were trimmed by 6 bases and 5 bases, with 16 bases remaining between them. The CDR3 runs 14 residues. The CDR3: CASSRGHGITEAFF. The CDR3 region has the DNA TGTGCCAGCAGCCGAGGACATGGGATAACTGAAGCTTTCTTT.

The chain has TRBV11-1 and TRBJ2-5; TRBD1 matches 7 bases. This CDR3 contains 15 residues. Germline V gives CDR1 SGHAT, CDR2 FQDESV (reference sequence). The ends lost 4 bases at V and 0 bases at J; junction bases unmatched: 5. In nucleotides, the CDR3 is TGTGCCAGCAGCTCCTGGGACAGTTACCAAGAGACCCAGTACTTC. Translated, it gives CASSSWDSYQETQYF.

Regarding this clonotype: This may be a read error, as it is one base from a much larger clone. The DNA for the CDR3 is TGTGCCAGCAGGCCTATAGCAGGGGCGAACACTGAAGCTTGCTTT. Translated, it gives CASRPIAGANTEACF. The chain uses TRBV7-9 and TRBJ1-1; D may be TRBD1 (6 bases). CDR3 length: 15 residues. The germline V gene encodes CDR1 SEHNR and CDR2 FQNEAQ (reference sequence). Looking up the rest from reference TRBV7-9 and TRBJ1-1 gives the full variable domain: DTGVSQNPRHKITKRGQNVTFRCDPISEHNRLYWYRQTLGQGPEFLTYFQNEAQLEKSRLLSDRFSAERPKGSFSTLEIQRTEQGDSAMYLCASRPIAGANTEACFGQGTRLTVV.

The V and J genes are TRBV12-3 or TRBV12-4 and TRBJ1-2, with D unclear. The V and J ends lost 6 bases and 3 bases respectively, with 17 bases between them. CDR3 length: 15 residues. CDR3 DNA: TGTGCCAGCAGCTCTCATGAAAGGCTCTACTATGGCTACACCTTC. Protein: CASSSHERLYYGYTF.

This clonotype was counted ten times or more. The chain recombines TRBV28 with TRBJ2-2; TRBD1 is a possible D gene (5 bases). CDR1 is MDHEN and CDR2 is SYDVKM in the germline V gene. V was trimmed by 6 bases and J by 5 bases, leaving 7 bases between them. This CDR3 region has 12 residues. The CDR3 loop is CASRAGTGELFF. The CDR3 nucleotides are TGTGCCAGCAGGGCAGGGACCGGGGAGCTGTTTTTT.

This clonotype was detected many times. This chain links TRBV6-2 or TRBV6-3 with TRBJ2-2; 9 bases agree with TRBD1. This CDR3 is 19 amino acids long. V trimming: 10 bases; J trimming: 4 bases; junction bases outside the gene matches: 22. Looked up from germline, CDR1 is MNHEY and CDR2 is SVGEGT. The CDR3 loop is CATKLGTGGFGQGTGELFF. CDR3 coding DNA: TGTGCCACCAAACTAGGAACAGGGGGCTTCGGACAGGGCACCGGGGAGCTGTTTTTT.